This TCR beta chain emerged from a study of T cell responses to AZD1222 COVID-19 vaccine. Study-level results: Clonal diversity may have been underestimated, and the donors were mostly white British, with more females than males.

With regard to this clone: The target antigen is unknown.

Sequenced by immunoSEQ multiplex PCR; TCRdb stores in-frame clones only, minus some. The sample has about 82,000 clones; about 93% are singletons. Germline lookup yields CDR1 SGHTA and CDR2 FQGNSA. Trimming removed 4 bases at V and 2 bases at J, with 18 bases between. There are 16 residues in the CDR3. The chain recombines TRBV7-2 with TRBJ2-7; the D call may be TRBD1 or TRBD2 (7 bases each). The clonotype originates from an adult who received the AZD1222 COVID-19 vaccine. Material: peripheral blood, obtained 28 days after the second AZD1222 dose. CDR3 sequence (DNA): TGTGCCAGCAGCTCCCCGCGACAGGGAGGGACCTACGAGCAGTACTTC. Protein: CASSSPRQGGTYEQYF.